This T cell receptor beta chain is from a study of T-cell memory formation after mild COVID-19. 5'RACE with constant-segment primers yielded barcoded, UMI-tagged TCR alpha and TCR beta cDNA libraries. TCRdb independently ran MiXCR on the 5' RACE reads; one entry per CDR3 protein. The repertoire holds around 340,000 distinct CDR3 sequences, with approximately 13% as singletons. There are 13 residues in the CDR3. Deletions cut 2 bases from V and 5 bases from J, with 7 bases between. Germline V lookup: CDR1 ENHRY, CDR2 SYGVKD. J is TRBJ1-5 and V is TRBV10-3; TRBD1 is a possible D gene (5 bases). This TCR was sampled from a man between 18 and 35 years old who had mild COVID-19 (a few samples of this study predate the infection). Cell type and time point are not known. The sequencing sample was made of PBMCs or a T cell subset sorted from them (not recorded which). CDR3 bases: TGTGCCATCAGTGAGGCCAGGGATCAGCCCCAGCATTTT. Translation gives CAISEARDQPQHF.